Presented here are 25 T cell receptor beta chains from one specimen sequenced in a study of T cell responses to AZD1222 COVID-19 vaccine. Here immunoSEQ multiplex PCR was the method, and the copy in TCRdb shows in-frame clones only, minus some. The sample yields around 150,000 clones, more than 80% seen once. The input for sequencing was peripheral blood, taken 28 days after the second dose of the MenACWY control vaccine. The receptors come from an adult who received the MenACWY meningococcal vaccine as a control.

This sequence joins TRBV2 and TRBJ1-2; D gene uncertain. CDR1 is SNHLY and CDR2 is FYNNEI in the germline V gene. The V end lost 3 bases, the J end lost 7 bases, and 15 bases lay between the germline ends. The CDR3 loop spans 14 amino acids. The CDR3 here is CASSETSRSSGYTF. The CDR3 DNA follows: TGTGCCAGCAGTGAGACCAGTAGATCCTCTGGCTACACCTTC.

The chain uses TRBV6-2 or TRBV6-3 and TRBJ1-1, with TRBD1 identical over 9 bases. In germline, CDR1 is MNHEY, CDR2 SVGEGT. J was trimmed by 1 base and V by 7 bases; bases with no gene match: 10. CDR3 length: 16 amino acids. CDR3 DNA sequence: TGTGCCAGCATCCCGGGACAGGGTATTCAGAACACTGAAGCTTTCTTT. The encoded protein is CASIPGQGIQNTEAFF.

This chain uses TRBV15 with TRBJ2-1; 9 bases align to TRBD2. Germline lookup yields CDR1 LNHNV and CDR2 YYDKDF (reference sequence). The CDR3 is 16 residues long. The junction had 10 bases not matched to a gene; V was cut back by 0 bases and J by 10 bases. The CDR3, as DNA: TGTGCCACCAGCAGAGATAGGAGCGGGGGGCGGGAGGAGCAGTTCTTC. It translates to CATSRDRSGGREEQFF.

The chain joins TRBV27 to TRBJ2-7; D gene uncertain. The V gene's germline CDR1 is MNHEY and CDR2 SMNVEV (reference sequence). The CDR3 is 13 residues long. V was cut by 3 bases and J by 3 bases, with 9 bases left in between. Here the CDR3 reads CASSFSGGYEQYF. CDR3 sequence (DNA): TGTGCCAGCAGTTTCTCGGGTGGCTACGAGCAGTACTTC.

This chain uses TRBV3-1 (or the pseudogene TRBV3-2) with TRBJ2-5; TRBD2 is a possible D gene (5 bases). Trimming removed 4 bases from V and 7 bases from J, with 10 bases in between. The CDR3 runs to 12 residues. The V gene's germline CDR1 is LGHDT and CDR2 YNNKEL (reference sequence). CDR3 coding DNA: TGTGCCAGCAGCCTTGAGGGTGGGACCCAGTACTTC. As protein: CASSLEGGTQYF.

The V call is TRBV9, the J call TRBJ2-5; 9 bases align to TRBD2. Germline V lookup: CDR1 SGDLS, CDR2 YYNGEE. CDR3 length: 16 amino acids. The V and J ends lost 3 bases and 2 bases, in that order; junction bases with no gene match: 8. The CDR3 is CASSGTAGGSQETQYF. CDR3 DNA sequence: TGTGCCAGCAGCGGGACCGCGGGGGGGTCACAAGAGACCCAGTACTTC.

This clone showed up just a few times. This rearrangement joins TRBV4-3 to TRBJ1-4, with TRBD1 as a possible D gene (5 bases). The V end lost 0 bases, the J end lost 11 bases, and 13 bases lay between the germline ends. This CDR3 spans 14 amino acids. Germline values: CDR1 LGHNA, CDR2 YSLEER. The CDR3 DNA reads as TGCGCCAGCAGCCAAGATCCCCAGGGAGGGAAACTGTTTTTT. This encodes CASSQDPQGGKLFF.

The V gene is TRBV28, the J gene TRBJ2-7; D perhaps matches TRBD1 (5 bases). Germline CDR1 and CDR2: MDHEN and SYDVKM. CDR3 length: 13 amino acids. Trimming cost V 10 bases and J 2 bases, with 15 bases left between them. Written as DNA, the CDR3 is TGTGCCACCGACCGCACGGACACCTACGAGCAGTACTTC. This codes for CATDRTDTYEQYF.

CDR3 residues: CASSQGGPTDTQYF. In nucleotides, the CDR3 is TGTGCCAGCAGCCAGGGCGGGCCCACAGATACGCAGTATTTT. V usage is TRBV3-1 (or the pseudogene TRBV3-2) and J usage is TRBJ2-3, with a possible D match to TRBD2 (5 bases). The germline CDR1 and CDR2 sequences are LGHDT and YNNKEL (reference sequence). V lost 3 bases to trimming and J lost 2 bases, with 9 bases between them. This CDR3 has 14 residues.

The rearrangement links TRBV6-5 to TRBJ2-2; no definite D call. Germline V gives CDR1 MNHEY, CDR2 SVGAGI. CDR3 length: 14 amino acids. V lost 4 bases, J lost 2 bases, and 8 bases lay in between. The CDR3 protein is CASSFSVNTGELFF. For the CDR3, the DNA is TGTGCCAGCAGTTTCTCAGTTAACACCGGGGAGCTGTTTTTT.

In DNA, the CDR3 is TGTGCCTGGAGTGTAGGCGCAGGGGGAAATCAGCCCCAGCATTTT. This codes for CAWSVGAGGNQPQHF. The chain is built from TRBV30 and TRBJ1-5; 7 bases match TRBD1. Trimming at V came to 0 bases and at J to 4 bases, leaving 6 bases not matched to a gene. CDR1 GTSNPN and CDR2 SVGIG come from the germline V gene (reference sequence). The CDR3 has 15 amino acids.

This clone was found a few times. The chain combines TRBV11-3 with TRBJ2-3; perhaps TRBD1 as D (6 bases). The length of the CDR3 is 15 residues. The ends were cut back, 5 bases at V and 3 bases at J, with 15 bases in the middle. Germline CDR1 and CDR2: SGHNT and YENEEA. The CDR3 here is CASSQGSGETDTQYF. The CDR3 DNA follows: TGTGCCAGCAGCCAGGGGAGTGGGGAGACAGATACGCAGTATTTT.

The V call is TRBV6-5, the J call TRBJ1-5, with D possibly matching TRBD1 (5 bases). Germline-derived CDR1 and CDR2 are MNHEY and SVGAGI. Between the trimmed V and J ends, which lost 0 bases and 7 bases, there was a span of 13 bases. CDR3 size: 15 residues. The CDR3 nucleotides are TGTGCCAGCAGTTACTCTTCCAGGGTTGACCAGCCCCAGCATTTT. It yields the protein CASSYSSRVDQPQHF.

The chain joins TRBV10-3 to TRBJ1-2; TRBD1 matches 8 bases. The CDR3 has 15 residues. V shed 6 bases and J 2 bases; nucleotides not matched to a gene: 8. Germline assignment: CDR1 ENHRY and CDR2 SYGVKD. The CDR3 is CAIREGQGINYGYTF. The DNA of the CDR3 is TGTGCCATCAGGGAAGGACAGGGAATAAACTATGGCTACACCTTC.

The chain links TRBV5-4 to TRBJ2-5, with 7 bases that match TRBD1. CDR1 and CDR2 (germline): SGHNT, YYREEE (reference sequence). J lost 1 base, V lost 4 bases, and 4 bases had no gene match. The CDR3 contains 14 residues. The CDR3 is CASSPQGSQETQYF. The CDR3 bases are TGTGCCAGCAGCCCACAGGGGTCCCAAGAGACCCAGTACTTC.

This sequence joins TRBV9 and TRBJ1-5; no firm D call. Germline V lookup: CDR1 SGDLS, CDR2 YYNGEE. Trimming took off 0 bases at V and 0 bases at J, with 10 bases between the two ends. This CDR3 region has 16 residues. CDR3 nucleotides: TGTGCCAGCAGCGTAGAGCAGGCGGATAGCAATCAGCCCCAGCATTTT. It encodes CASSVEQADSNQPQHF.

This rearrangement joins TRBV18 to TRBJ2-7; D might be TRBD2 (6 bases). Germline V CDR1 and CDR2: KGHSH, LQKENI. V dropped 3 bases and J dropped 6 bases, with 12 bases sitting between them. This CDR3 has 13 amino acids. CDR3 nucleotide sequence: TGTGCCAGCTCACCTAACCCAGCGGGCGAGCAGTACTTC. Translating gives CASSPNPAGEQYF. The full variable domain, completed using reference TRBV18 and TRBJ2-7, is NAGVMQNPRHLVRRRGQEARLRCSPMKGHSHVYWYRQLPEEGLKFMVYLQKENIIDESGMPKERFSAEFPKEGPSILRIQQVVRGDSAAYFCASSPNPAGEQYFGPGTRLTVT.

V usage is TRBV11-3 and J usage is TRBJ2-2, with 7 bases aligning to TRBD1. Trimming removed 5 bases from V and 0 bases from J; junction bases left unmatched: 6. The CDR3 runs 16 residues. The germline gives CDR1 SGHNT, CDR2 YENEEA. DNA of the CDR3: TGTGCCAGCAGCCCCTCGAGGGGGCCGAACACCGGGGAGCTGTTTTTT. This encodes CASSPSRGPNTGELFF.

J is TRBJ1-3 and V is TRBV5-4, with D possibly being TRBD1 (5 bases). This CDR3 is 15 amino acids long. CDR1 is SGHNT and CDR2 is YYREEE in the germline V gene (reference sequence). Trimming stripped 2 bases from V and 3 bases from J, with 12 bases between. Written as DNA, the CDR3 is TGTGCCAGCAGCTTTGGAGGGGCGAGTGGAAACACCATATATTTT. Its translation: CASSFGGASGNTIYF.

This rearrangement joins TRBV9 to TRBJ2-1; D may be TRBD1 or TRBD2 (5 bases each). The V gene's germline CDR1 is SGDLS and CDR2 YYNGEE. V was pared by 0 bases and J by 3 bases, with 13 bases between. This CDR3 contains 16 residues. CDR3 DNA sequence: TGTGCCAGCAGCGTAGGGCCGGGACCCTTCTACAATGAGCAGTTCTTC. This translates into CASSVGPGPFYNEQFF.

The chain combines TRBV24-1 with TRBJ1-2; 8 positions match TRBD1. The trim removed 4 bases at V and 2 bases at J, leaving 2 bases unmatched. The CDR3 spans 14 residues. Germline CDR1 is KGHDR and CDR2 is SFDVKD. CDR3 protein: CATSEGQVNYGYTF. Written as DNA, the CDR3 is TGTGCCACCAGTGAGGGACAGGTCAACTATGGCTACACCTTC.

CDR3 region: CASSFPPQNTQYF. For the CDR3, the DNA is TGTGCCAGCAGTTTCCCCCCCCAGAATACGCAGTATTTT. This chain connects TRBV12-3 or TRBV12-4 to TRBJ2-3, with D unresolved. The CDR3 is made up of 13 amino acids. V was clipped by 3 bases and J by 7 bases, with 11 bases between them.

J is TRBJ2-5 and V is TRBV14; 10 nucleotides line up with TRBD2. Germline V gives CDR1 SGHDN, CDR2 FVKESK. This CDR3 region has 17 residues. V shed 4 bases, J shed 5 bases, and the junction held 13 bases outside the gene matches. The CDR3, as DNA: TGTGCCAGCAGCCCAGCTAGCGGGAGTAGGAACCGGGAGACCCAGTACTTC. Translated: CASSPASGSRNRETQYF.

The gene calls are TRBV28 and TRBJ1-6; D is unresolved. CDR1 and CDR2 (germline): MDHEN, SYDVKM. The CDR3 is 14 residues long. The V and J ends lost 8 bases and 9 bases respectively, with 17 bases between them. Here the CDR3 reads CASRERMLGSPLHF. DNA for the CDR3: TGTGCCAGCCGCGAAAGGATGTTGGGTTCACCCCTCCACTTT.

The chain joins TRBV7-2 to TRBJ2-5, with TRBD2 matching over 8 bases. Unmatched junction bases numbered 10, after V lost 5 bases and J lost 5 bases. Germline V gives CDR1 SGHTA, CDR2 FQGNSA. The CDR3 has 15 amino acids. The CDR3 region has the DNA TGTGCCAGCAGCGACTCCGGGGGGGGATGGGAGACCCAGTACTTC. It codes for CASSDSGGGWETQYF.